This record concerns one T cell receptor beta chain sequence. What it recognizes is unknown. Sequencing used immunoSEQ multiplex PCR; TCRdb keeps in-frame clones, though not all of them. In the table there are about 120,000 clones, less than 95% of which are singletons. This entry belongs to a study of T cell responses to AZD1222 COVID-19 vaccine. The study's findings and limits: Most donors were white British and more were female, and clonal diversity was possibly underestimated. Vaccine-associated CD4 TCRs spanned spike, dominant at 160-218 and 743-854. Epitopes outside B.1.351 and B.1.1.7 mutated regions reportedly drew nearly half of spike TCRs.

Trimming removed 0 bases from V and 3 bases from J, with 6 bases in between. This CDR3 has 13 amino acids. The germline CDR1 and CDR2 sequences are SGHRS and YFSETQ. The clonotype originates from an adult in good health. Sequencing was performed on peripheral blood, taken on day 0 of AZD1222 vaccination. This chain joins TRBV5-1 and TRBJ1-1; D is unclear. CDR3 loop: CASSLEGHTEAFF. The CDR3 bases are TGCGCCAGCAGCTTGGAAGGACACACTGAAGCTTTCTTT.